These 27 T cell receptor beta chains were sequenced from one sample in a study of T-cell reconstitution after alpha-beta-depleted transplantation in children. Unique molecular identifiers were incorporated during preparation of the TCRbeta library. TCRdb passed the PCR reads through MiXCR, listing each CDR3 protein once. The data contain about 92,000 distinct CDR3 sequences, more than 10% of them seen just once; the ten biggest clones take up about 14%. This specimen was PBMCs from the stem cell graft donor, taken from the stem cell graft. The receptors originated from a human donor who donated a stem cell graft to a child with inherited bone marrow failure.

This clonotype showed up many times. This chain connects TRBV5-1 to TRBJ1-2; D unresolved. There are 13 residues in the CDR3. The germline CDR1 and CDR2 sequences are SGHRS and YFSETQ. Trimming shortened V by 0 bases and J by 5 bases, and 8 bases separated the two germline ends. In DNA, the CDR3 is TGCGCCAGCAGCTTGGCCCCAGAGTATGGCTACACCTTC. Translation: CASSLAPEYGYTF.

This chain joins TRBV12-3 or TRBV12-4 and TRBJ1-5, with D possibly being TRBD1 (6 bases). The CDR3 runs to 15 residues. V lost 6 bases and J 7 bases, leaving 19 bases between the germline ends. The chain's CDR3 is CASRLGGGTRQPQHF. The CDR3 region has the DNA TGTGCCAGCAGATTGGGGGGAGGGACACGGCAGCCCCAGCATTTT.

This clonotype was seen more than once but under ten times. The CDR3 reads CASSSGTELYEQYF. The DNA of the CDR3 is TGTGCCAGCAGCTCCGGGACCGAACTCTACGAGCAGTACTTC. This chain links TRBV7-2 with TRBJ2-7; the D gene could be TRBD1 or TRBD2 (5 bases each). The germline V and J ends were trimmed by 4 bases and 3 bases, with 13 bases remaining between them. CDR1 is SGHTA, CDR2 FQGNSA, per germline. The CDR3 spans 14 residues.

This clonotype was detected ten times or more. V gene TRBV20-1 combines with J gene TRBJ2-1; 8 bases align to TRBD2. The CDR3 sequence is 13 residues long. Looked up from germline, CDR1 is DFQATT and CDR2 is SNEGSKA (reference sequence). V lost 5 bases and J lost 5; bases outside the gene matches: 5. The CDR3 loop reads CSALLADNNEQFF. The CDR3 bases are TGCAGTGCTCTACTAGCGGATAACAATGAGCAGTTCTTC.

The sample holds a few counts of this clonotype. The chain has TRBV4-2 and TRBJ2-7; D is perhaps TRBD1 or TRBD2 (5 bases each). Trimming cost V 4 bases and J 4 bases, with 8 bases left between them. The germline V gene encodes CDR1 LGHNA and CDR2 YNFKEQ. The CDR3 is 12 residues long. CDR3 sequence: CASSPGPYEQYF. The CDR3 nucleotides are TGTGCCAGCAGCCCGGGGCCATACGAGCAGTACTTC.

The table lists this clonotype with many counts. V usage is TRBV20-1 and J usage is TRBJ2-7; 9 nucleotides agree with TRBD1. In germline, CDR1 is DFQATT, CDR2 SNEGSKA (reference sequence). The V gene end was trimmed by 3 bases and the J gene end by 7 bases; junction bases not matched to a gene: 7. The CDR3 has 13 residues. The CDR3 region is CSARVQGAWEQYF. The DNA for the CDR3 is TGCAGTGCTAGGGTACAGGGGGCTTGGGAGCAGTACTTC.

This clonotype showed up just a few times. The chain combines TRBV19 with TRBJ1-5; D is uncertain. The CDR3 length is 15 residues. Deletions cut 3 bases from V and 0 bases from J, with 9 bases between. Per the germline V gene, CDR1 is LNHDA and CDR2 is SQIVND (reference sequence). The CDR3 loop is CASSIWIDSNQPQHF. CDR3 DNA sequence: TGTGCCAGTAGTATTTGGATAGATAGCAATCAGCCCCAGCATTTT.

This clonotype was seen repeatedly, ten times or more. The gene calls are TRBV12-3 or TRBV12-4 and TRBJ2-5, with TRBD1 matching over 7 bases. The length of the CDR3 is 14 residues. V lost 6 bases to trimming and J lost 1 base; unmatched junction nucleotides: 5. This CDR3 is CASSPGTAQETQYF. CDR3 nucleotides: TGTGCCAGCAGCCCGGGGACAGCCCAAGAGACCCAGTACTTC.

This chain uses TRBV5-1 with TRBJ2-7, with 11 bases fitting TRBD2. The J segment lost 5 bases and the V segment lost 5 bases, leaving 6 bases of the junction unmatched. The V gene's germline CDR1 is SGHRS and CDR2 YFSETQ. The CDR3 runs 14 residues. CDR3 sequence (DNA): TGCGCCAGCAGGACCGGGACTAGCGGCGACGAGCAGTACTTC. Translating gives CASRTGTSGDEQYF.

Ten or more counts support this clonotype. V is TRBV5-1 and J is TRBJ2-3, with TRBD1 matching over 9 bases. V gave up 4 bases and J gave up 3 bases; unmatched junction bases: 6. The germline V gene has CDR1 SGHRS and CDR2 YFSETQ. The CDR3 consists of 15 residues. The DNA of the CDR3 is TGCGCCAGCAGCATTCGGGACAGGGTTACAGATACGCAGTATTTT. Translation: CASSIRDRVTDTQYF.

This clonotype was counted ten times or more. The V and J genes are TRBV18 and TRBJ1-1, with D possibly matching TRBD1 (5 bases). The CDR3 is 13 residues long. Trimming removed 5 bases from V and 1 base from J, with 8 bases in between. Germline V gives CDR1 KGHSH, CDR2 LQKENI. The CDR3 nucleotides are TGTGCCAGCTCAATGGACAAGAACACTGAAGCTTTCTTT. This codes for CASSMDKNTEAFF.

This clonotype came up a few times. The chain employs TRBV6-2 or TRBV6-3 and TRBJ2-1; D gene uncertain. Germline values: CDR1 MNHEY, CDR2 SVGEGT. Trimming cost V 6 bases and J 9 bases, with 12 bases left between them. The CDR3 has 12 residues. This CDR3 is CASRSQPAEQFF. The CDR3 DNA follows: TGTGCCAGCAGGTCCCAGCCGGCTGAGCAGTTCTTC.

The chain is built from TRBV5-6 and TRBJ1-3; no definite D call. Germline V gene sequence: CDR1 SGHDT, CDR2 YYEEEE. The CDR3 loop spans 13 amino acids. V lost 3 bases to trimming and J lost 0 bases, with 4 bases between them. The chain's CDR3 is CASSWGSGNTIYF. Written as DNA, the CDR3 is TGTGCCAGCAGCTGGGGCTCTGGAAACACCATATATTTT.

This clonotype was found many times. The chain carries TRBV9 and TRBJ2-5; TRBD2 aligns across 13 bases. Germline loops: CDR1 SGDLS, CDR2 YYNGEE. The length of the CDR3 is 15 residues. With V trimmed by 4 bases and J by 5 bases, 5 bases remained unmatched. This CDR3 is CASSPMTSGGETQYF. For the CDR3, the DNA is TGTGCCAGCAGCCCCATGACTAGCGGGGGGGAGACCCAGTACTTC.

In this sample, this clonotype turned up many times. The J gene is TRBJ2-5, the V gene TRBV5-6; D unclear. The CDR3 consists of 13 residues. Between the trimmed V and J ends, which lost 0 bases and 1 base, there was a span of 4 bases. Germline CDR1 and CDR2: SGHDT and YYEEEE. The CDR3 reads CASSLVTQETQYF. The CDR3 DNA is TGTGCCAGCAGCTTGGTTACCCAAGAGACCCAGTACTTC.

This clonotype was found many times. The rearrangement joins TRBV20-1 to TRBJ2-5; possibly TRBD2 for D (6 bases). There are 14 residues in the CDR3. V was trimmed by 0 bases and J by 5 bases, leaving 13 bases between them. Germline V gene data show CDR1 as DFQATT and CDR2 as SNEGSKA (reference sequence). This CDR3 is CSARDQEGLETQYF. The CDR3 nucleotides read TGCAGTGCTAGAGATCAGGAGGGGCTGGAGACCCAGTACTTC.

This clonotype appeared many times. V usage is TRBV5-1 and J usage is TRBJ2-3; maybe TRBD2 (5 bases). The CDR3 length is 12 residues. V lost 2 bases and J lost 7, with 8 bases in between. Germline CDR1 reads SGHRS; CDR2 reads YFSETQ. This chain's CDR3 is CASSFEGNTQYF. CDR3 DNA sequence: TGCGCCAGCAGCTTCGAGGGAAATACGCAGTATTTT.

In this sample, this clonotype turned up many times. V and J are TRBV12-3 or TRBV12-4 and TRBJ1-2, with D possibly being TRBD1 (5 bases). The CDR3 sequence is 14 residues long. Trimming removed 0 bases at V and 3 bases at J, with 8 bases between. The CDR3 nucleotides read TGTGCCAGCAGTTTAGCGGGGACCTACTATGGCTACACCTTC. Translating it yields CASSLAGTYYGYTF.

The rearrangement joins TRBV6-6 to TRBJ2-4, with D unclear. This CDR3 has 12 residues. V lost 2 bases and J lost 9, with 8 bases in between. Germline CDR1 is MNHNY and CDR2 is SVGAGI (reference sequence). In nucleotides, the CDR3 is TGTGCCAGCAGTTACGAAGGTGGCATTCAGTACTTC. This gives the protein CASSYEGGIQYF.

This clonotype was detected many times. The chain has TRBV20-1 and TRBJ1-5; perhaps TRBD1 as D (5 bases). The CDR3 extends over 15 amino acids. V was trimmed by 6 bases and J by 2 bases, leaving 17 bases between them. Germline V gene sequence: CDR1 DFQATT, CDR2 SNEGSKA (reference sequence). CDR3 amino acids: CSASSGGEGNQPQHF. Written as DNA, the CDR3 is TGCAGTGCCTCGAGTGGAGGGGAAGGCAATCAGCCCCAGCATTTT.

The sample holds many counts of this clonotype. The CDR3 spells CASSLLGRDWGNTIYF. CDR3 DNA: TGTGCCAGCAGTTTATTAGGTAGAGACTGGGGAAACACCATATATTTT. The chain uses TRBV27 and TRBJ1-3; unclear D gene. This CDR3 region has 16 residues. V was trimmed by 1 base and J by 4 bases, leaving 14 bases between them. Germline CDR1 is MNHEY and CDR2 is SMNVEV (reference sequence).

This clonotype was seen ten or more times. The chain uses TRBV29-1 and TRBJ2-5; 9 bases are a match to TRBD2. J gave up 1 base and V 0 bases, and 3 bases lay outside the gene matches. The germline CDR1 and CDR2 sequences are SQVTM and ANQGSEA. The CDR3 runs 15 residues. DNA of the CDR3: TGCAGCGTTGAAGAGGGACTAGCCCTCCAAGAGACCCAGTACTTC. Its protein is CSVEEGLALQETQYF.

Many counts were recorded for this clonotype. The rearrangement links TRBV4-1 to TRBJ2-1, with D uncertain. Germline V lookup: CDR1 MGHRA, CDR2 YSYEKL. V lost 1 base to trimming and J lost 7 bases, with 11 bases between them. The CDR3 runs 14 residues. Here the CDR3 reads CASSQAAAVNEQFF. CDR3 in DNA: TGCGCCAGCAGCCAAGCCGCCGCGGTAAATGAGCAGTTCTTC.

The chain combines TRBV28 with TRBJ2-7; maybe TRBD2 (5 bases). The CDR3 length is 15 residues. V lost 5 bases, J lost 5 bases, and 19 bases lay in between. Germline V lookup: CDR1 MDHEN, CDR2 SYDVKM. Written as DNA, the CDR3 is TGTGCCAGCAGTACCACCTCGGGATTCGGGCACGAGCAGTACTTC. Its translation is CASSTTSGFGHEQYF.

The chain recombines TRBV4-2 with TRBJ1-2; 10 positions agree with TRBD1. Per germline, CDR1 LGHNA and CDR2 YNFKEQ. This CDR3 contains 17 residues. Trimming cost V 0 bases and J 6 bases; bases outside gene matches: 10. CDR3 in DNA: TGTGCCAGCAGCCAAGATAGACAGGGACAGGGGATCCATGGCTACACCTTC. Amino acids: CASSQDRQGQGIHGYTF.

The sample holds many counts of this clonotype. V gene TRBV11-2 combines with J gene TRBJ1-1, with TRBD1 matching over 10 bases. Germline CDR1 SGHAT, CDR2 FQNNGV. CDR3 length: 12 residues. V shed 8 bases and J 8 bases; nucleotides not matched to a gene: 5. Written as DNA, the CDR3 is TGTGCCAGCGGCAGGGACAGGGGCGAAGCTTTCTTT. Protein product: CASGRDRGEAFF.

Turning to this clonotype: In this CDR3 the conserved last residue, phenylalanine or tryptophan, is missing, so a read error is likely. No DNA is shown, since the ends of the CDR3 on it are uncertain; the CDR3 is the one TCRdb lists. The V gene is TRBV19, the J gene TRBJ2-1; TRBD2 is the table's D call and was not checked against the DNA. CDR1 and CDR2 (germline): LNHDA, SQIVND (reference sequence). The CDR3 spans 12 amino acids, including both terminal residues. This CDR3 is CASNFGNCGSLD.